The 28 T cell receptor beta chains in this list originate from one sample, sequenced in a study of blood T cell repertoires in COVID-19. TCRdb's copy holds only in-frame clones and misses some; the assay was immunoSEQ multiplex PCR. The table records roughly 240,000 clones, about 90% of them present only once. The sample consisted of peripheral blood. The source of these receptors is a woman aged 30 to 39 who had recovered from COVID-19.

This chain uses TRBV4-2 with TRBJ2-5, with D perhaps TRBD2 (6 bases). CDR3 length equals 14 residues. Germline V lookup: CDR1 LGHNA, CDR2 YNFKEQ. Trimming shortened V by 5 bases and J by 5 bases, and 15 bases separated the two germline ends. The CDR3 region is CASSAPGVRETQYF. DNA of the CDR3: TGTGCCAGCAGCGCCCCGGGGGTGAGGGAGACCCAGTACTTC.

V is TRBV6-5 and J is TRBJ1-2, with 7 bases fitting TRBD1. V dropped 6 bases and J dropped 4; count of bases not matched to a gene: 11. This CDR3 has 15 residues. Germline-derived CDR1 and CDR2 are MNHEY and SVGAGI. The CDR3 here is CASRPKQGSLYGYTF. The CDR3 DNA is TGTGCCAGCAGACCAAAACAGGGGTCCCTCTATGGCTACACCTTC.

This chain joins TRBV19 and TRBJ1-5; 7 nucleotides line up with TRBD1. The CDR3 is made up of 14 amino acids. V was clipped by 4 bases and J by 6 bases; unmatched bases: 6. In germline, CDR1 is LNHDA, CDR2 SQIVND (reference sequence). The CDR3, as DNA: TGTGCCAGTAGTACCGGGACAGTGGGTCAGCCCCAGCATTTT. Translating it yields CASSTGTVGQPQHF.

This clone has just a few counts. J is TRBJ1-1 and V is TRBV6-5; D not certain. Between the trimmed V and J ends, which lost 2 bases and 6 bases, there was a span of 13 bases. The germline V gene has CDR1 MNHEY and CDR2 SVGAGI. The CDR3 length is 14 residues. CDR3 coding DNA: TGTGCCAGCAGTTACGGTCCGGGGATCTCTGAAGCTTTCTTT. Its translation: CASSYGPGISEAFF.

The chain has TRBV29-1 and TRBJ1-1, with D possibly matching TRBD1 (5 bases). From germline, CDR1 is SQVTM and CDR2 ANQGSEA. The CDR3 runs to 10 residues. Between the trimmed V and J ends, which lost 4 bases and 7 bases, there was a span of 7 bases. The CDR3 DNA sequence: TGCAGCGTTGCAAGGGGTGAAGCTTTCTTT. This encodes CSVARGEAFF.

The chain recombines TRBV23-1 with TRBJ2-7; 7 positions match TRBD1. TRBV23-1 is sorted into the ORF group, with uncertain function. V was clipped by 3 bases and J by 0 bases; unmatched bases: 11. The CDR3 covers 17 residues. The CDR3 loop reads CASSHRVSGQVSYEQYF. In DNA, the CDR3 is TGCGCCAGCAGTCACCGCGTTTCTGGACAGGTCTCCTACGAGCAGTACTTC.

V and J are TRBV5-1 and TRBJ2-2, with 7 bases lining up with TRBD2. This CDR3 contains 15 residues. Germline CDR1 reads SGHRS; CDR2 reads YFSETQ. V trimming: 4 bases; J trimming: 4 bases; junction bases outside the gene matches: 7. The DNA of the CDR3 is TGCGCCAGCAGCCCCCCAGGGAGGGCCACCGGGGAGCTGTTTTTT. Translating gives CASSPPGRATGELFF.

The V call is TRBV6-6, the J call TRBJ2-1; 7 bases line up with TRBD1. V lost 2 bases to trimming and J lost 7 bases; unmatched junction nucleotides: 8. This CDR3 spans 15 amino acids. Germline CDR1 MNHNY, CDR2 SVGAGI (reference sequence). As DNA, the CDR3 is TGTGCCAGCAGTTACCTGGGACAGAGCACTAATGAGCAGTTCTTC. Protein product: CASSYLGQSTNEQFF.

This clone has only one observation. The chain links TRBV10-3 to TRBJ1-1, with D possibly matching TRBD1 (5 bases). V dropped 8 bases and J dropped 1 base, with 11 bases sitting between them. This CDR3 region has 13 residues. CDR1 is ENHRY, CDR2 SYGVKD, per germline. CDR3 residues: CAIFAGGNTEAFF. CDR3 nucleotides: TGTGCCATCTTTGCCGGGGGGAACACTGAAGCTTTCTTT.

The chain carries TRBV6-2 or TRBV6-3 and TRBJ1-2; D might be TRBD1 (5 bases). Germline CDR1 and CDR2: MNHEY and SVGEGT. The V end lost 5 bases, the J end lost 4 bases, and 14 bases lay between the germline ends. The CDR3 totals 14 residues. The CDR3 reads CASSSEQEPYGYTF. CDR3 nucleotide sequence: TGTGCCAGCAGTAGCGAACAGGAGCCCTATGGCTACACCTTC.

In nucleotides, the CDR3 is TGTGCCAGTAGTATAAGGGGGCCTAGACCATACGAGCAGTACTTC. Its protein is CASSIRGPRPYEQYF. This rearrangement joins TRBV19 to TRBJ2-7; TRBD1 matches 7 bases. Germline lookup yields CDR1 LNHDA and CDR2 SQIVND (reference sequence). V lost 2 bases to trimming and J lost 4 bases; unmatched junction nucleotides: 8. The CDR3 sequence is 15 residues long. The whole variable domain, filled in from reference TRBV19 and TRBJ2-7, reads DGGITQSPKYLFRKEGQNVTLSCEQNLNHDAMYWYRQDPGQGLRLIYYSQIVNDFQKGDIAEGYSVSREKKESFPLTVTSAQKNPTAFYLCASSIRGPRPYEQYFGPGTRLTVT.

Remarks on this clone: One end of the junction fails to match germline, which may point to a read error. V usage is TRBV11-2 and J usage is TRBJ2-2, with D possibly matching TRBD2 (5 bases). CDR3 size: 15 residues. The germline gives CDR1 SGHAT, CDR2 FQNNGV. The CDR3 region is CASSHAREWTEELFF. The CDR3 bases are TGTGCCAGCAGCCACGCGAGGGAATGGACCGAGGAGCTGTTTTTT. Looking up the rest from reference TRBV11-2 and TRBJ2-2 gives the full variable domain: EAGVAQSPRYKIIEKRQSVAFWCNPISGHATLYWYQQILGQGPKLLIQFQNNGVVDDSQLPKDRFSAERLKGVDSTLKIQPAKLEDSAVYLCASSHAREWTEELFFGEGSRLTVL.

V usage is TRBV7-6 and J usage is TRBJ2-7; 16 bases agree with TRBD2. V shed 5 bases and J 2 bases; nucleotides not matched to a gene: 3. Germline V gene sequence: CDR1 SGHVS, CDR2 FNYEAQ. This CDR3 region has 16 residues. CDR3 region: CASSTGTSGGAYEQYF. In DNA form, the CDR3 reads TGTGCCAGCAGCACCGGGACTAGCGGGGGGGCCTACGAGCAGTACTTC.

The rearrangement joins TRBV4-1 to TRBJ2-2; the match to TRBD1 covers 7 bases. Germline V CDR1 and CDR2: MGHRA, YSYEKL. V lost 4 bases and J lost 6; bases outside the gene matches: 2. The CDR3 totals 13 residues. The CDR3 protein is CASSRTGAGELFF. DNA of the CDR3: TGCGCCAGCAGCCGAACAGGGGCCGGGGAGCTGTTTTTT.

V usage is TRBV10-3 and J usage is TRBJ2-1, with D tentatively TRBD1 (6 bases). Germline values: CDR1 ENHRY, CDR2 SYGVKD. Trimming pared 7 bases from V and 5 bases from J, leaving 15 bases between. The CDR3 runs to 14 residues. The CDR3 reads CAITNADRHNEQFF. Here the CDR3 DNA reads TGTGCCATCACCAACGCGGACAGACACAATGAGCAGTTCTTC.

The V call is TRBV27, the J call TRBJ2-7, with D possibly being TRBD1 (5 bases). Trimming took 7 bases from V and 0 from J, leaving 16 bases between them. Looked up from germline, CDR1 is MNHEY and CDR2 is SMNVEV (reference sequence). The CDR3 is 15 amino acids. CDR3 nucleotide sequence: TGTGCCAGCACCCTCCCCAGGGCCTTCTCCTACGAGCAGTACTTC. Residues: CASTLPRAFSYEQYF.

The chain carries TRBV7-3 and TRBJ2-1; 11 nucleotides agree with TRBD1. The CDR3 contains 15 residues. Losses at the gene ends were 4 bases for V and 4 bases for J; bases not matched to a gene: 3. Per germline, CDR1 SGHTA and CDR2 FQGTGA. CDR3 DNA sequence: TGTGCCAGCAGCTCTGGACAGGGGGCGTACAATGAGCAGTTCTTC. Protein: CASSSGQGAYNEQFF.

The chain recombines TRBV3-1 (or the pseudogene TRBV3-2) with TRBJ1-1; D is ambiguous. This CDR3 has 14 amino acids. Trimming stripped 3 bases from V and 6 bases from J, with 14 bases between. Germline V lookup: CDR1 LGHDT, CDR2 YNNKEL (reference sequence). CDR3 protein: CASSHGRDVAEAFF. As DNA, the CDR3 is TGTGCCAGCAGCCATGGGAGGGATGTCGCTGAAGCTTTCTTT.

The chain uses TRBV2 and TRBJ2-7; the match to TRBD1 covers 7 bases. This CDR3 comprises 14 residues. With V trimmed by 8 bases and J by 1 base, 8 bases remained unmatched. Germline CDR1 reads SNHLY; CDR2 reads FYNNEI. CDR3 amino acids: CASADRAASYEQYF. In DNA, the CDR3 is TGTGCCAGCGCTGACAGGGCGGCTTCCTACGAGCAGTACTTC. The entire variable domain, with the rest obtained from reference TRBV2 and TRBJ2-7, is as follows: EPEVTQTPSHQVTQMGQEVILRCVPISNHLYFYWYRQILGQKVEFLVSFYNNEISEKSEIFDDQFSVERPDGSNFTLKIRSTKLEDSAMYFCASADRAASYEQYFGPGTRLTVT.

The genes are TRBV24-1 and TRBJ1-2; D is perhaps TRBD1 (5 bases). CDR3 length: 13 residues. V dropped 10 bases and J dropped 8 bases, with 19 bases sitting between them. Germline lookup yields CDR1 KGHDR and CDR2 SFDVKD. Here the CDR3 reads CATSQGAFRGYTF. The CDR3 bases are TGTGCCACTTCGCAAGGGGCATTTAGGGGCTACACCTTC.

This clone is a singleton in its sample. J is TRBJ2-5 and V is TRBV5-1; TRBD2 aligns across 8 bases. The CDR3 contains 16 residues. J gave up 1 base and V 0 bases, and 5 bases lay outside the gene matches. The germline V gene encodes CDR1 SGHRS and CDR2 YFSETQ. In DNA form, the CDR3 reads TGCGCCAGCAGCTTGGTCGCGGGGGGACCCCAAGAGACCCAGTACTTC. Protein product: CASSLVAGGPQETQYF.

V is TRBV19 and J is TRBJ1-1, with D tentatively TRBD1 (6 bases). Germline CDR1 and CDR2: LNHDA and SQIVND (reference sequence). There are 17 residues in the CDR3. Trimming removed 3 bases at V and 1 base at J, with 18 bases between. CDR3 sequence: CASSMNPGAGSNTEAFF. CDR3 bases: TGTGCCAGTAGTATGAACCCAGGGGCGGGTTCGAACACTGAAGCTTTCTTT.

The rearrangement links TRBV29-1 to TRBJ2-1; no firm D call. The germline gives CDR1 SQVTM, CDR2 ANQGSEA. V gave up 4 bases and J gave up 5 bases, with 9 bases separating them. The CDR3 loop spans 12 amino acids. This CDR3 reads CSVVLTNNEQFF. CDR3 nucleotides: TGCAGCGTTGTACTAACCAACAATGAGCAGTTCTTC.

This chain joins TRBV2 and TRBJ2-5, with 9 bases lining up with TRBD2. The V and J ends lost 4 bases and 4 bases, in that order; junction bases with no gene match: 4. The CDR3 extends over 14 amino acids. Germline-derived CDR1 and CDR2 are SNHLY and FYNNEI. In DNA, the CDR3 is TGTGCCAGCAGTGGCGGGGGGGCCTTAGAGACCCAGTACTTC. It encodes CASSGGGALETQYF.

The chain carries TRBV19 and TRBJ2-2; D not certain. This CDR3 comprises 13 residues. The V gene's germline CDR1 is LNHDA and CDR2 SQIVND (reference sequence). Trimming stripped 6 bases from V and 3 bases from J, with 8 bases between. CDR3 coding DNA: TGTGCCAGTAGGACGCGGTACACCGGGGAGCTGTTTTTT. Protein product: CASRTRYTGELFF.

The J gene is TRBJ1-2, the V gene TRBV12-3 or TRBV12-4; D may be TRBD1 (6 bases). The CDR3 loop spans 13 amino acids. Trimming took 5 bases from V and 5 from J, leaving 12 bases between them. CDR3 in amino acids: CASSTGPWYGYTF. The CDR3 DNA reads as TGTGCCAGCAGTACAGGGCCCTGGTATGGCTACACCTTC.

This clone appeared once. The chain links TRBV6-5 to TRBJ1-1; 7 bases match TRBD1. V lost 10 bases to trimming and J lost 7 bases; unmatched junction nucleotides: 9. There are 12 residues in the CDR3. The V gene's germline CDR1 is MNHEY and CDR2 SVGAGI. DNA for the CDR3: TGTGCCATCTCGACAGGGTGGGTTGAAGCTTTCTTT. Its protein product is CAISTGWVEAFF.

This clone is a singleton in its sample. This chain joins TRBV9 and TRBJ1-5; the D is unclear. The length of the CDR3 is 13 residues. Looked up from germline, CDR1 is SGDLS and CDR2 is YYNGEE. The V end lost 3 bases, the J end lost 6 bases, and 10 bases lay between the germline ends. The CDR3 loop reads CASSATSGQPQHF. The DNA for the CDR3 is TGTGCCAGCAGCGCCACATCAGGTCAGCCCCAGCATTTT.